This T cell receptor (beta chain) was captured in a study of vaccination and CD4 T cells after COVID-19. Study as a whole: Every participant had a vaccine, which was either BNT162b2 or mRNA-1273, given in two doses. Collection of post-vaccine samples followed dose two by a median roughly 68 days, spanning a range of 14 to 241.

Regarding time point: late sampling 161 to 241 days after vaccination in a few convalescent patients. Study-level results: In median terms, SARS-CoV-2-reactive clonotypes went from roughly 21 to 40, a nonsignificant rise. Analysis of convalescent patients found that 304 of 307 vaccine-specific clones were spike mono-reactive.

The CDR3 totals 15 residues. Germline CDR1 reads LNHDA; CDR2 reads SQIVND (reference sequence). V gave up 7 bases and J gave up 3 bases, with 16 bases separating them. The table lists this clonotype with a few counts. Its target is unknown. MiXCR, applied by TCRdb to the PCR reads, yields one record per CDR3 protein. The table has more than 35,000 distinct CDR3 sequences, around 35% seen once. This chain joins TRBV19 and TRBJ1-5, with a weak D call TRBD1 (5 bases). This receptor was identified in a human donor who had recovered from COVID-19. The sequences come from CD4+ T cells from blood, collected about 7 months after SARS-CoV-2 vaccination. In DNA form, the CDR3 reads TGTGCCAGTACCCCTCTCAGGGCATTCAATCAGCCCCAGCATTTT. Translating gives CASTPLRAFNQPQHF. Looking up the rest from reference TRBV19 and TRBJ1-5 gives the full variable domain: DGGITQSPKYLFRKEGQNVTLSCEQNLNHDAMYWYRQDPGQGLRLIYYSQIVNDFQKGDIAEGYSVSREKKESFPLTVTSAQKNPTAFYLCASTPLRAFNQPQHFGDGTRLSIL.